The clone carrying this T cell receptor (beta chain) was recorded many times. The antigen remains undetermined. This record comes from a study of T cells in Graves' hyperthyroidism and ophthalmopathy. TCR beta CDR3 sequences were amplified from RNA transcripts. HTBI primers were employed in a first-round RT-PCR of the TCR CDR3. In TCRdb, the multiplex PCR reads were re-called with MiXCR into one record per CDR3 protein. The sample contains 450,000 to 650,000 distinct CDR3 sequences, approximately 15% of which appear only once. Study-level results: For ophthalmopathy, model prediction preceded onset by a median around six months. Most thyroid clonotypes with frequency above 0.001 were detected in blood.

The length of the CDR3 is 16 residues. In germline, CDR1 is SQVTM, CDR2 ANQGSEA. The V and J ends lost 2 bases and 1 base, in that order; junction bases with no gene match: 7. The sequenced sample was blood. The origin of this receptor is a woman younger than 35 with Graves' ophthalmopathy. The chain uses TRBV29-1 and TRBJ2-7; 11 nucleotides align to TRBD2. In DNA, the CDR3 is TGCAGCGTTGAAAGACTAGCGGGACCGACTTCCTACGAGCAGTACTTC. This codes for CSVERLAGPTSYEQYF.